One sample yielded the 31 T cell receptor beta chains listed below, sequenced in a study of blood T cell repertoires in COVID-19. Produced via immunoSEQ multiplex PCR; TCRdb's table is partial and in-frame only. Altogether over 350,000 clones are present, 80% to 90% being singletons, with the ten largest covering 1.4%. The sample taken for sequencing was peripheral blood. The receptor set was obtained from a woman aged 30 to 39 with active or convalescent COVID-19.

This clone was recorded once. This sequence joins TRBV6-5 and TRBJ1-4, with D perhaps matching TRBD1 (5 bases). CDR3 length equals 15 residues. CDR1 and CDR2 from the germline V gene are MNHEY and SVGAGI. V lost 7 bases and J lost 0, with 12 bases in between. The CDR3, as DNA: TGTGCCAGCACCTGGGGGGATACAACTAATGAAAAACTGTTTTTT. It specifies CASTWGDTTNEKLFF.

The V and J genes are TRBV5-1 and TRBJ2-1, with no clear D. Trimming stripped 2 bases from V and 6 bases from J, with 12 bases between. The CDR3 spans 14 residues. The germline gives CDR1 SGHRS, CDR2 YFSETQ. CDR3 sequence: CASSFTLTGNEQFF. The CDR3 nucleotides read TGCGCCAGCAGCTTTACTTTGACGGGCAATGAGCAGTTCTTC.

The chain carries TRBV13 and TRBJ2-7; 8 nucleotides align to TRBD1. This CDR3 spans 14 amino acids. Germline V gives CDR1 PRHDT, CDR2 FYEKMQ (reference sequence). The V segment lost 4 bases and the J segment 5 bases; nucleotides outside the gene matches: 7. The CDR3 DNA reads TGTGCCAGCAGCTCCTTCCAGGGGGCGGACGAGCAGTACTTC. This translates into CASSSFQGADEQYF.

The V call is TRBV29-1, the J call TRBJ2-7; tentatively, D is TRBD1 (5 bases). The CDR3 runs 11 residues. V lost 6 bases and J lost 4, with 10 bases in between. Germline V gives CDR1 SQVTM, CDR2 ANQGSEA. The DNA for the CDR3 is TGCAGCGTGAAGTCAGGGTACGAGCAGTACTTC. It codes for CSVKSGYEQYF.

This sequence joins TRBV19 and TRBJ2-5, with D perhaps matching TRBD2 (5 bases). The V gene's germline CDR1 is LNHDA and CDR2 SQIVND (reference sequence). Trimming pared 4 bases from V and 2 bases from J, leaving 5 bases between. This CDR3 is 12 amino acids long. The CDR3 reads CASSTGQETQYF. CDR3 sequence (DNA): TGTGCCAGTAGTACGGGGCAAGAGACCCAGTACTTC. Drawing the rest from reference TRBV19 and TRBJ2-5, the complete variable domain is DGGITQSPKYLFRKEGQNVTLSCEQNLNHDAMYWYRQDPGQGLRLIYYSQIVNDFQKGDIAEGYSVSREKKESFPLTVTSAQKNPTAFYLCASSTGQETQYFGPGTRLLVL.

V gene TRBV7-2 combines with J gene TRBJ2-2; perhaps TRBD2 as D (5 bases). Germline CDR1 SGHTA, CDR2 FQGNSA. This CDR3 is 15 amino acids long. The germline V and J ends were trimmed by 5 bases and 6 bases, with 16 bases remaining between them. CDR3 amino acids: CASSIRVLGPGELFF. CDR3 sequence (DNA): TGTGCCAGCAGCATTAGGGTACTAGGTCCCGGGGAGCTGTTTTTT.

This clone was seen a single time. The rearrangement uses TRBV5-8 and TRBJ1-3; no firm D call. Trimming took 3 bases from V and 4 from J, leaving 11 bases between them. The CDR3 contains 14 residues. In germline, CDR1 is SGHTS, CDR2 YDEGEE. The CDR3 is CASSYRLGGNTIYF. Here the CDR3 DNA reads TGTGCCAGCAGCTACCGCCTGGGCGGAAACACCATATATTTT.

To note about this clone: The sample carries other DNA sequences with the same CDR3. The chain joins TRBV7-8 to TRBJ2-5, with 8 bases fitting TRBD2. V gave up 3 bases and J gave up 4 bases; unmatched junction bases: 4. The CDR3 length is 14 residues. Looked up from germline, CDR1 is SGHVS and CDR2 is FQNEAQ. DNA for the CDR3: TGTGCCAGCAGCTTGGTAGCGGGATTAGAGACCCAGTACTTC. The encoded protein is CASSLVAGLETQYF.

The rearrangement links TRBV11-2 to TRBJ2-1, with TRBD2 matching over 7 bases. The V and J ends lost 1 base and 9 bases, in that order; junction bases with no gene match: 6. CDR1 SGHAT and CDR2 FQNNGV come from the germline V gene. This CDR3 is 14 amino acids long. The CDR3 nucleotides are TGTGCCAGCAGCTTAGGATCGGGGAGGGTTGAGCAGTTCTTC. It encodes CASSLGSGRVEQFF.

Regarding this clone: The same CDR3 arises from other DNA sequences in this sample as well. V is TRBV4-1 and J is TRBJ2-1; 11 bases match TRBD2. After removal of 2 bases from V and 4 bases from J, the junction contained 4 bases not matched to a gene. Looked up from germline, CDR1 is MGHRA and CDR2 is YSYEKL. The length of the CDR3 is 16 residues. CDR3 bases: TGCGCCAGCAGCCAACCGACTAGCGGGACGTACAATGAGCAGTTCTTC. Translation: CASSQPTSGTYNEQFF.

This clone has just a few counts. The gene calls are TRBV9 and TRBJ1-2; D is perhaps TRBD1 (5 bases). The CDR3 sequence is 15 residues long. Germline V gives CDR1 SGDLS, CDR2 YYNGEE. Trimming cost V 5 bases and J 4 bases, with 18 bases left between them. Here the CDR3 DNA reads TGTGCCAGCAGTGACTGGGACGGGGGATTCTATGGCTACACCTTC. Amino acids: CASSDWDGGFYGYTF.

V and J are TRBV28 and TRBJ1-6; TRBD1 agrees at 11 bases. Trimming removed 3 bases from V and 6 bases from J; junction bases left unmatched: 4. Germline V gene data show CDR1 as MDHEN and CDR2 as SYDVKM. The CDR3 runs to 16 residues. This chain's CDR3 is CASSLGTGGSNSPLHF. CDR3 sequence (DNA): TGTGCCAGCAGTTTGGGGACAGGGGGGAGTAATTCACCCCTCCACTTT.

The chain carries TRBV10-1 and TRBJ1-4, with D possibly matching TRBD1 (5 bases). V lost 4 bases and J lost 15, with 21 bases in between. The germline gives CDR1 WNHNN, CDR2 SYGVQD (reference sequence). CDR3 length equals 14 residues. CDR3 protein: CASSGNRLSGLMFF. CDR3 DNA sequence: TGCGCCAGCAGTGGAAATCGACTCTCGGGACTGATGTTTTTT.

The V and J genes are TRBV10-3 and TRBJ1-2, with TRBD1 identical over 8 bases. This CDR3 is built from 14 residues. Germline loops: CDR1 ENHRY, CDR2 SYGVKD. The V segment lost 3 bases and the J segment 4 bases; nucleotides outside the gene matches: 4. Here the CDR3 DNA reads TGTGCCATCAGTGACGGGACAGGCCCCTATGGCTACACCTTC. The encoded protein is CAISDGTGPYGYTF.

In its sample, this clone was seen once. In DNA, the CDR3 is TGTGCCAGCAGCGCGACGCGGGACGTGAATAGCCACGAGCAGTACTTC. Translation: CASSATRDVNSHEQYF. This chain joins TRBV11-2 and TRBJ2-7; TRBD2 is a possible D gene (6 bases). Germline CDR1 is SGHAT and CDR2 is FQNNGV. V lost 5 bases and J lost 5, with 22 bases in between. This CDR3 spans 16 amino acids. Supplemented by reference TRBV11-2 and TRBJ2-7, the full variable domain reads EAGVAQSPRYKIIEKRQSVAFWCNPISGHATLYWYQQILGQGPKLLIQFQNNGVVDDSQLPKDRFSAERLKGVDSTLKIQPAKLEDSAVYLCASSATRDVNSHEQYFGPGTRLTVT.

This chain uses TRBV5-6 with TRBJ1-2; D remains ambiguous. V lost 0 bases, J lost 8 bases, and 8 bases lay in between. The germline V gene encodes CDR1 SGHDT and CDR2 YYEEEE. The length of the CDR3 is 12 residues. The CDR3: CASSLERVGYTF. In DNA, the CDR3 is TGTGCCAGCAGCTTGGAACGGGTCGGCTACACCTTC. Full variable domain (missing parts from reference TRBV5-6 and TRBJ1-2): DAGVTQSPTHLIKTRGQQVTLRCSPKSGHDTVSWYQQALGQGPQFIFQYYEEEERQRGNFPDRFSGHQFPNYSSELNVNALLLGDSALYLCASSLERVGYTFGSGTRLTVV.

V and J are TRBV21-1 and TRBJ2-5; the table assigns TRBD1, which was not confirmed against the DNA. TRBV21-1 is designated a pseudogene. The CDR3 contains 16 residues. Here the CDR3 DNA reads TGTGTCAGCAGTAAGGGGAGGGACAGGGATTTCGAGACCCAGTACTTC. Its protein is CVSSKGRDRDFETQYF.

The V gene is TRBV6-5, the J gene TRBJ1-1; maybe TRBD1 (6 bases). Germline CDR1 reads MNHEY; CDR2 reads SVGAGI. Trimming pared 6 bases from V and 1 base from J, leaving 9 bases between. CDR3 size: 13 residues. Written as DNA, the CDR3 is TGTGCCAGCAGAAACAGGGCGAACACTGAAGCTTTCTTT. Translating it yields CASRNRANTEAFF.

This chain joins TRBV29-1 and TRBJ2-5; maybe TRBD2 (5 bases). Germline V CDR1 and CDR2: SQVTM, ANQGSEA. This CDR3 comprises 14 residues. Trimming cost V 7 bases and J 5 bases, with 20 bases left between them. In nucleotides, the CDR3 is TGCAGCGCCCTAGGGTTGCTAGCTCCGGAGACCCAGTACTTC. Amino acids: CSALGLLAPETQYF.

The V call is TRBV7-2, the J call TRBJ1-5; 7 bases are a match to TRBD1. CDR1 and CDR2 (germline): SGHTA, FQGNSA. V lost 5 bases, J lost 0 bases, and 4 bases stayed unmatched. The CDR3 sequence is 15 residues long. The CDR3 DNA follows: TGTGCCAGCAGCGCGACAGGGAATAGCAATCAGCCCCAGCATTTT. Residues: CASSATGNSNQPQHF.

The CDR3 loop is CASSQDWTGDQPQHF. CDR3 DNA sequence: TGTGCCAGCAGCCAAGACTGGACAGGGGATCAGCCCCAGCATTTT. V usage is TRBV3-1 (or the pseudogene TRBV3-2) and J usage is TRBJ1-5; 9 nucleotides line up with TRBD1. The V segment lost 0 bases and the J segment 5 bases; nucleotides outside the gene matches: 2. Germline V CDR1 and CDR2: LGHDT, YNNKEL (reference sequence). CDR3 length: 15 residues.

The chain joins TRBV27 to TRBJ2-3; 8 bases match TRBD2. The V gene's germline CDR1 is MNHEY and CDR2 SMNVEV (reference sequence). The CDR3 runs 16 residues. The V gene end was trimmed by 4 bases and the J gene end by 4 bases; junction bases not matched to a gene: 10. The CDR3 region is CASSYDGRAFADTQYF. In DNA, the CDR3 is TGTGCCAGCAGTTACGACGGGAGGGCCTTTGCAGATACGCAGTATTTT.

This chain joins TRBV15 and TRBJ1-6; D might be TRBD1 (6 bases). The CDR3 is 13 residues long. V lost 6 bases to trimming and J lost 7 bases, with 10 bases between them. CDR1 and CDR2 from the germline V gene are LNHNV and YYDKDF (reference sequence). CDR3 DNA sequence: TGTGCCACCAGTGAAACAGGGAATTCACCCCTCCACTTT. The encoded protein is CATSETGNSPLHF.

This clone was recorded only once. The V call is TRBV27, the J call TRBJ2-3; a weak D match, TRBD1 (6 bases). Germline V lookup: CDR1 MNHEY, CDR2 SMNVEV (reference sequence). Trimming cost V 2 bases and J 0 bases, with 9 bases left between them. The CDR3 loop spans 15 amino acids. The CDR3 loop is CASSLTGYSTDTQYF. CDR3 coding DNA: TGTGCCAGCAGTTTAACAGGGTACAGCACAGATACGCAGTATTTT.

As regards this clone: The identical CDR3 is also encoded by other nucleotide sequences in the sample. CDR3 sequence (DNA): TGTGCCAGCAGCCAAAGGCTGCGGGGTGGAGGTCTACGGGACACTGAAGCTTTCTTT. Translating it yields CASSQRLRGGGLRDTEAFF. J is TRBJ1-1 and V is TRBV3-1 (or the pseudogene TRBV3-2); D is unclear. CDR1 LGHDT and CDR2 YNNKEL come from the germline V gene (reference sequence). This CDR3 is 19 amino acids long. V was shortened by 2 bases and J by 3 bases, with 25 bases between the two germline ends.

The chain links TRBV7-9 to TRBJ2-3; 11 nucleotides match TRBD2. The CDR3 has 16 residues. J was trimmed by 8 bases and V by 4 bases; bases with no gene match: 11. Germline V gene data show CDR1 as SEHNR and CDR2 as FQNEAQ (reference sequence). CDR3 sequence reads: CASSSLLAGGLGTQYF. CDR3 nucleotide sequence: TGTGCCAGCAGCTCCCTCCTAGCGGGGGGTCTTGGTACGCAGTATTTT. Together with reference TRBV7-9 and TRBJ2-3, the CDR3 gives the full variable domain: DTGVSQNPRHKITKRGQNVTFRCDPISEHNRLYWYRQTLGQGPEFLTYFQNEAQLEKSRLLSDRFSAERPKGSFSTLEIQRTEQGDSAMYLCASSSLLAGGLGTQYFGPGTRLTVL.

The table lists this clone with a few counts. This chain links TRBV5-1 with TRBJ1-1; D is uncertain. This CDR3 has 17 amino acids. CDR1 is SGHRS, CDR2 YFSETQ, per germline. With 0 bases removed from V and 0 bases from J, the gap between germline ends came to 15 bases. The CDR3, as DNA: TGCGCCAGCAGCTTGGAGATAGCTACTACCCTGAACACTGAAGCTTTCTTT. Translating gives CASSLEIATTLNTEAFF.

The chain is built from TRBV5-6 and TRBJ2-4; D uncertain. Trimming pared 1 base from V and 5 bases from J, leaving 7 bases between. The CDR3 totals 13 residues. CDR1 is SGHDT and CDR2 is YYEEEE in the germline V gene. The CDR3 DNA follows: TGTGCCAGCAGCTTGAGACAAGAAAACATTCAGTACTTC. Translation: CASSLRQENIQYF.

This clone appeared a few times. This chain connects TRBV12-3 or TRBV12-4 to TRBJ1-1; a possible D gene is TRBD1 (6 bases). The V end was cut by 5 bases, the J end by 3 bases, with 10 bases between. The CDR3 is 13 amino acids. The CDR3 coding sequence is TGTGCCAGCAGTCTACAGGGACACACTGAAGCTTTCTTT. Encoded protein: CASSLQGHTEAFF.

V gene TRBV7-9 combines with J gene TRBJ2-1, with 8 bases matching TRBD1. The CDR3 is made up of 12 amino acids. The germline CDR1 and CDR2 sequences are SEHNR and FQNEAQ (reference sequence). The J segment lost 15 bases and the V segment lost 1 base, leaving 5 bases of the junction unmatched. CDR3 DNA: TGTGCCAGCAGCTTAGTCGGCAGGGGGCCGTTCTTC. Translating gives CASSLVGRGPFF.

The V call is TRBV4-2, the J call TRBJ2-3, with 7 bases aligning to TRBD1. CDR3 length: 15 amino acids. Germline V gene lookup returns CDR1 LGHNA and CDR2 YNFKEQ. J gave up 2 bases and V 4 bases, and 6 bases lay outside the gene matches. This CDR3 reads CASSPTGPDTDTQYF. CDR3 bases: TGTGCCAGCAGCCCGACAGGGCCAGACACAGATACGCAGTATTTT.